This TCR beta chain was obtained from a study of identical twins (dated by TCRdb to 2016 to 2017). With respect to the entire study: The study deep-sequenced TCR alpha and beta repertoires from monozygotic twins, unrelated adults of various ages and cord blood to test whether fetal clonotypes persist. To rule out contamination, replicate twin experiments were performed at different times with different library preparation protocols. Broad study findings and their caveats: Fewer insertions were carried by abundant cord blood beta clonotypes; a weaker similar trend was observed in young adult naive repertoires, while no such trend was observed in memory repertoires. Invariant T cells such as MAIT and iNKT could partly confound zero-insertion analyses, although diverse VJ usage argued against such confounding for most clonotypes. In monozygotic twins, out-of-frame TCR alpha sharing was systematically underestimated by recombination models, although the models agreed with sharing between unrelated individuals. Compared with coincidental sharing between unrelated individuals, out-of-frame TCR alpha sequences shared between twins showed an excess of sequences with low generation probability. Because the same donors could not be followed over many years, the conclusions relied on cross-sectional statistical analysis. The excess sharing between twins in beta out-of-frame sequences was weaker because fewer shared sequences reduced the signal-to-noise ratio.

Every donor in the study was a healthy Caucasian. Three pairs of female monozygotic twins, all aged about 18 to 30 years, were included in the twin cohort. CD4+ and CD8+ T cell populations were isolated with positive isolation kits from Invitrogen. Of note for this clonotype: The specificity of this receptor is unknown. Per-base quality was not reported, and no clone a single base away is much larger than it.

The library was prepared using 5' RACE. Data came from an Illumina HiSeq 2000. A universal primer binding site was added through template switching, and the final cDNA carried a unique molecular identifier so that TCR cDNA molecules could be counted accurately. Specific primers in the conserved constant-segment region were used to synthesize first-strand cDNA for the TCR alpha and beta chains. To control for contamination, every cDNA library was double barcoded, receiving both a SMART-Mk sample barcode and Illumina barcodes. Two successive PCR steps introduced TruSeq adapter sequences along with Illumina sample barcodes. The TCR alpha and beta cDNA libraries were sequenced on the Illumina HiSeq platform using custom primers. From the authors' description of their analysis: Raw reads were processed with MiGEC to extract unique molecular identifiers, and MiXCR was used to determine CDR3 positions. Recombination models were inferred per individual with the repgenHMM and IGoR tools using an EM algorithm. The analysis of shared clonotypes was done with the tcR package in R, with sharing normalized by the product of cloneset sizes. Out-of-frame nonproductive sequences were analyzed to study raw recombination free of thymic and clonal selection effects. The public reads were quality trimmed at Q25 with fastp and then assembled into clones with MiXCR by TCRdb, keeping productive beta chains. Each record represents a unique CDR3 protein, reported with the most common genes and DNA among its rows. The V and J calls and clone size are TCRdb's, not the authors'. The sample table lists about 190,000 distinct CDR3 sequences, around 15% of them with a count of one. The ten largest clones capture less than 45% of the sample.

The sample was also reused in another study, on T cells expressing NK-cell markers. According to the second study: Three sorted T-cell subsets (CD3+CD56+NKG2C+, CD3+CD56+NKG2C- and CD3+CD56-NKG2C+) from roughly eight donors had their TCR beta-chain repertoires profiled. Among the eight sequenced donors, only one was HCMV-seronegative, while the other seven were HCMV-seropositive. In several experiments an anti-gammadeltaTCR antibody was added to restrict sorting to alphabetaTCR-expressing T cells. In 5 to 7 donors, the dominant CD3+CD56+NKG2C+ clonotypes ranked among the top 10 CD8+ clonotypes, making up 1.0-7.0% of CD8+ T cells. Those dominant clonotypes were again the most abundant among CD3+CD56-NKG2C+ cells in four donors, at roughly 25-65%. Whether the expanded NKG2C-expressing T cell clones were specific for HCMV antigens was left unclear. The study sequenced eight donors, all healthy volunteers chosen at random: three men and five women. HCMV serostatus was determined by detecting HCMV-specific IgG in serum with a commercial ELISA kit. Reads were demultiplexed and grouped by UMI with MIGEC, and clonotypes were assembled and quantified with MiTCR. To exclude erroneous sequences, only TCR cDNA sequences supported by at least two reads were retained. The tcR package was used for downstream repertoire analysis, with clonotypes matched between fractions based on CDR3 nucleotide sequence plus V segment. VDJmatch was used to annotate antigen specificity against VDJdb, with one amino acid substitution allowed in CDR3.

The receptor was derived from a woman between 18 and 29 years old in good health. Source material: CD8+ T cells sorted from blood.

The CDR3 region reads CASSQINGGTEAFF. In nucleotides, the sequence is TGTGCCAGCAGCCAAATAAATGGGGGGACTGAAGCTTTCTTT. The chain joins TRBV14 to TRBJ1-1, with a weak D call of TRBD1 (5 bases match). The germline V gene sets CDR1 to SGHDN and CDR2 to FVKESK. Trimming removed 2 bases from V and 5 bases from J, leaving 12 bases between the germline ends. The CDR3 runs 14 residues from the cysteine to the phenylalanine. This entry keeps only the CDR3 DNA: 42 bases, framed from base 1.